This TCR beta chain was found in a study of T-cell reconstitution after alpha-beta-depleted transplantation in children. Unique molecular identifiers were used to barcode this TCRbeta library. A single record per CDR3 protein comes from TCRdb applying MiXCR to the PCR reads. The data show approximately 400,000 distinct CDR3 sequences, approximately 10% seen once. Only a few counts were recorded for this clonotype. The material was PBMCs from the stem cell graft donor, obtained from the stem cell graft. This receptor was taken from a human donor who donated a stem cell graft to a child with acute myeloid leukemia.

This CDR3 reads CSARADRGHYEQYF. CDR3 DNA sequence: TGCAGTGCTAGAGCGGACAGGGGGCATTACGAGCAGTACTTC. The chain links TRBV20-1 to TRBJ2-7; 11 nucleotides match TRBD1. The CDR3 is 14 residues long. From germline, CDR1 is DFQATT and CDR2 SNEGSKA (reference sequence). Unmatched junction bases numbered 3, after V lost 1 base and J lost 4 bases.